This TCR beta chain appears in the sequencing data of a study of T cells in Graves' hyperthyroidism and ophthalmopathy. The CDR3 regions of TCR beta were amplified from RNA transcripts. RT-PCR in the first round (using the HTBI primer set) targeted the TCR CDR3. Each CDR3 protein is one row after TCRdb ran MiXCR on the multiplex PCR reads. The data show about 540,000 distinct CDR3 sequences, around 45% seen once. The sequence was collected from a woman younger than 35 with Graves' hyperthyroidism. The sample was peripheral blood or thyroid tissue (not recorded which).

The CDR3 region has the DNA TGCAGTGCTAGAGATCTCAGGGGTCAAGAGACCCAGTACTTC. Translating it yields CSARDLRGQETQYF. The rearrangement uses TRBV20-1 and TRBJ2-5; D might be TRBD1 (6 bases). The germline CDR1 and CDR2 sequences are DFQATT and SNEGSKA (reference sequence). The V gene lost 0 bases and the J gene lost 2 bases, with 10 bases spanning the gap. This CDR3 has 14 residues.